Given below is one TCR beta chain in context. The antigen is not known. This record comes from a study of T cell repertoires in cytomegalovirus infection. General study results and limits: The ex vivo response was dominated by HLA-C-restricted CMV-specific TCR beta clonotypes.

The CDR3 is made up of 16 amino acids. In germline, CDR1 is MDHEN, CDR2 SYDVKM. V gave up 2 bases and J gave up 2 bases; unmatched junction bases: 5. TCRdb passed the reads through MiXCR, listing each CDR3 protein once. The repertoire holds hundreds of thousands of distinct CDR3 sequences, 30% to 35% seen once, with 15% to 20% in the top ten. The starting material was cultured PBMCs, obtained from culture after CMV antigen stimulation. The rearrangement links TRBV28 to TRBJ2-3, with 9 bases matching TRBD2. The sequence came from a human donor in good health (CMV status not recorded). Some clones in this sample may be carry-over from other donors' samples. The CDR3 DNA reads TGTGCCAGCAGTTTAAAGGGACTAGCCTTCACAGATACGCAGTATTTT. Translation: CASSLKGLAFTDTQYF. The whole variable domain, remainder taken from reference TRBV28 and TRBJ2-3, is DVKVTQSSRYLVKRTGEKVFLECVQDMDHENMFWYRQDPGLGLRLIYFSYDVKMKEKGDIPEGYSVSREKKERFSLILESASTNQTSMYLCASSLKGLAFTDTQYFGPGTRLTVL.